This T cell receptor beta chain was profiled in a study of blood T cells in healthy people across ages. Across the whole study: Template switching retrieved approximately one barcoded beta molecule for each two T cells. Study-wide findings and caveats: There were more naive CD4+ cells and higher diversity in long-lived donors than in aged donors. Diversity of TCR beta correlated strongly with naive T cell percentage.

Trimming removed 1 base at V and 4 bases at J, with 5 bases between. CDR1 is DFQATT, CDR2 SNEGSKA, per germline (reference sequence). This CDR3 is built from 11 residues. Remarks on this clonotype: Its target is not known.

A J-beta primer mix and a sample-barcoded 5' primer were used in a second PCR of roughly 7 to 12 cycles. One entry per CDR3 protein, called by TCRdb with MiXCR from the 5' RACE reads. The sample shows more than 1,400,000 distinct CDR3 sequences, 42% of them seen only once. V gene TRBV20-1 combines with J gene TRBJ2-7, with D uncertain. The receptor's source is a woman between 18 and 30 years old in good health. Sequenced material: blood. The CDR3 spells CSARAKYEQYF. CDR3 in DNA: TGCAGTGCTAGAGCGAAATACGAGCAGTACTTC.